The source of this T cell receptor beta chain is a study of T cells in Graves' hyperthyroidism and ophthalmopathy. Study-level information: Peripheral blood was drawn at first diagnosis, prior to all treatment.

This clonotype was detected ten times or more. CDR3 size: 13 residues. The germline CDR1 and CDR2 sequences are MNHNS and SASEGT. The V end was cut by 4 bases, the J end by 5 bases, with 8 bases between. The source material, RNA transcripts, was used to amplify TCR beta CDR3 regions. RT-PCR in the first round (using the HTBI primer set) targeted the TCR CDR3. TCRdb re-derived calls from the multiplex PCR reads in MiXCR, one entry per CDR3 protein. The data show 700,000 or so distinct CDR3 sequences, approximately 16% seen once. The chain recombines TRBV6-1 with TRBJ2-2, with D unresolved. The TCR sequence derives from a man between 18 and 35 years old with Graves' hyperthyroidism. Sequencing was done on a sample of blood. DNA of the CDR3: TGTGCCAGCAGTGGGGGTGAGACCGGGGAGCTGTTTTTT. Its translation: CASSGGETGELFF.